The T cell receptor beta chain under discussion was sequenced for a study of blood T cell repertoires in COVID-19. On the study more broadly: COVID-19 samples collected from the United States, Italy and Spain covered acute and convalescent phases.

Germline CDR1 is MNHEY and CDR2 is SMNVEV (reference sequence). The CDR3 contains 13 residues. V shed 4 bases, J shed 1 base, and the junction held 0 bases outside the gene matches. Generated by immunoSEQ multiplex PCR, the TCRdb table keeps only in-frame clones and is missing some. The sample yields 90,000 or so clones, about nine tenths seen once. Input material: peripheral blood. The origin of this receptor is a man between 60 and 75 years old with acute or convalescent COVID-19. V usage is TRBV27 and J usage is TRBJ1-1; 7 nucleotides align to TRBD1. CDR3 nucleotides: TGTGCCAGCAGTTGGGACAGGAACACTGAAGCTTTCTTT. As protein: CASSWDRNTEAFF.